This TCR beta chain was recorded in a study of OX40 agonist ivuxolimab in advanced cancers. Germline V gene lookup returns CDR1 SGHTA and CDR2 FQGNSA. CDR3 length: 14 residues. V was clipped by 8 bases and J by 10 bases, with 21 bases between them. Profiling relied on immunoSEQ multiplex PCR, and the TCRdb table lists in-frame clones only, not all of them. The data hold over 85,000 clones, with approximately 89% observed a single time. The material sequenced was CD4+ or CD8+ T cells sorted from blood, taken in a trial of the OX40 agonist ivuxolimab. The source of this sequence is an adult with an advanced solid tumor such as melanoma, head and neck, liver or kidney cancer. The chain couples TRBV7-2 to TRBJ1-5; D gene unclear. The CDR3 nucleotides read TGTGCCAGCGATCTCACGGCAGGTGCGGGACCCCAGCATTTT. Encoded protein: CASDLTAGAGPQHF.